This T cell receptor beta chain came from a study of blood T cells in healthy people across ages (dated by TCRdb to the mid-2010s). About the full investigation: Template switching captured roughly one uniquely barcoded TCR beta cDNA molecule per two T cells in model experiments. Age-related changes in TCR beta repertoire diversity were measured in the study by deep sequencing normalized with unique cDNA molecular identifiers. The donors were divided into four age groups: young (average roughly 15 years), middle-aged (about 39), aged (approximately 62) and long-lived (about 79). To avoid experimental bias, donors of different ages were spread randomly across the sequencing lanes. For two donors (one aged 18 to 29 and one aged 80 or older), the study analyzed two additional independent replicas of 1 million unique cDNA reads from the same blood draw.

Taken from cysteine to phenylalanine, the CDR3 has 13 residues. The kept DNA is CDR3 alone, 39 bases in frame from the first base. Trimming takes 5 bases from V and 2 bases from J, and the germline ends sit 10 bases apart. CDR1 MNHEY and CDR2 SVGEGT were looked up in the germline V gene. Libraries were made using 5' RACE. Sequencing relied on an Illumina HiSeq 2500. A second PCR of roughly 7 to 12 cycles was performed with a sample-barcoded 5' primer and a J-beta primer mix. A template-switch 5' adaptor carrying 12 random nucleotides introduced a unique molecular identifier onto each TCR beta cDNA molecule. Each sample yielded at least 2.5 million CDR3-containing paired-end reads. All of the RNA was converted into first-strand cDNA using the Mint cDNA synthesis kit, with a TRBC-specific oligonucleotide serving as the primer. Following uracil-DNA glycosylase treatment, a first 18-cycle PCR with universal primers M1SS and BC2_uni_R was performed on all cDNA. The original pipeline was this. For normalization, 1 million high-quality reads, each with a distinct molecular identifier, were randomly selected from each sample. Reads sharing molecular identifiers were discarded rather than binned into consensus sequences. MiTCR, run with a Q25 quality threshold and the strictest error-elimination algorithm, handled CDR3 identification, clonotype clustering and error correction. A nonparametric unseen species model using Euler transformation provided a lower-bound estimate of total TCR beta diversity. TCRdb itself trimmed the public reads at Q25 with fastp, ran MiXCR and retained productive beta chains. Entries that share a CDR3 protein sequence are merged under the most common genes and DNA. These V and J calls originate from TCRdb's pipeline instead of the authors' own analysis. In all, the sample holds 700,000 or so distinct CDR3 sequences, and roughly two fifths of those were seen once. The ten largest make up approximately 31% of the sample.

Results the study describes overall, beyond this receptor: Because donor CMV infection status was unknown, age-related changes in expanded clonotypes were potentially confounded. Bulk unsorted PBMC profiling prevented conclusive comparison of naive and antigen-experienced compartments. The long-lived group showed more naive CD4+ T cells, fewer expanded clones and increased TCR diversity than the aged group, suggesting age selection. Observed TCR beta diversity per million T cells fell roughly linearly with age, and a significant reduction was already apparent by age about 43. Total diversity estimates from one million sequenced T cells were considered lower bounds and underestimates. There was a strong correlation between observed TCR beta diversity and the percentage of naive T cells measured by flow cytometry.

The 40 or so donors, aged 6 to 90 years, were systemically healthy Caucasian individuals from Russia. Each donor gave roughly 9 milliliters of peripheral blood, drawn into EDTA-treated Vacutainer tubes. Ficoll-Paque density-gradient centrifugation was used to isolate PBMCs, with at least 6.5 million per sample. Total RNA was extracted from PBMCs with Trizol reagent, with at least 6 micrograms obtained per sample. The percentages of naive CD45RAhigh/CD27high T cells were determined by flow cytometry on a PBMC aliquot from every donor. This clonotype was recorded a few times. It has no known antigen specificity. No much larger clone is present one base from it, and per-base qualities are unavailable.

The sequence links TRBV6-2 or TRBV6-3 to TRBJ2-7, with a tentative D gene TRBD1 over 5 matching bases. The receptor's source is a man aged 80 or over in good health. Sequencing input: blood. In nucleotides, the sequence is TGTGCCAGCAGTCAGACAGCAACCTACGAGCAGTACTTC. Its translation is CASSQTATYEQYF.